This entry concerns a single T cell receptor beta chain. The germline gives CDR1 LNHDA, CDR2 SQIVND (reference sequence). With 6 bases clipped from V and 2 bases from J, the junction kept 5 bases outside the gene matches. The CDR3 consists of 15 residues. These data come from a study of cytomegalovirus exposure and HLA in healthy donors. A multiplex PCR was run with 60 Vbeta primers and 13 Jbeta primers. The method was immunoSEQ multiplex PCR; TCRdb's version includes in-frame clones alone and lacks a portion of them. The repertoire holds about 130,000 clones, around nine tenths seen once, with less than 5.5% in the top ten.

Material for sequencing was PBMCs. This chain connects TRBV19 to TRBJ2-7; TRBD2 matches at 12 bases. The source of this sequence is a woman aged 30 to 39 in good health and CMV-seronegative. Written as DNA, the CDR3 is TGTGCCAGTAGGACTAGCGGGAGTATAGCCTACGAGCAGTACTTC. It yields the protein CASRTSGSIAYEQYF.